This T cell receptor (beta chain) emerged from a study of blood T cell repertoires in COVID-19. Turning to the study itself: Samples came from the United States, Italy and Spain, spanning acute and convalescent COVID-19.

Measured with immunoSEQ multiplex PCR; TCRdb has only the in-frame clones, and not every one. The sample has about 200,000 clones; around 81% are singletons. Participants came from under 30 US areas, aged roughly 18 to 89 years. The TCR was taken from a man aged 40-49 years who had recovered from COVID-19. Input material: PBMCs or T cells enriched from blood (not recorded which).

CDR3 amino acids: CASSLRGGVAGANVLTF. The CDR3 nucleotides are TGTGCCAGCAGCTTACGGGGCGGGGTCGCTGGGGCCAACGTCCTGACTTTC. This rearrangement joins TRBV5-4 to TRBJ2-6; D possibly corresponds to TRBD2 (6 bases). The V and J ends lost 2 bases and 2 bases respectively, with 14 bases between them. The CDR3 is 17 amino acids. Germline CDR1 reads SGHNT; CDR2 reads YYREEE (reference sequence).